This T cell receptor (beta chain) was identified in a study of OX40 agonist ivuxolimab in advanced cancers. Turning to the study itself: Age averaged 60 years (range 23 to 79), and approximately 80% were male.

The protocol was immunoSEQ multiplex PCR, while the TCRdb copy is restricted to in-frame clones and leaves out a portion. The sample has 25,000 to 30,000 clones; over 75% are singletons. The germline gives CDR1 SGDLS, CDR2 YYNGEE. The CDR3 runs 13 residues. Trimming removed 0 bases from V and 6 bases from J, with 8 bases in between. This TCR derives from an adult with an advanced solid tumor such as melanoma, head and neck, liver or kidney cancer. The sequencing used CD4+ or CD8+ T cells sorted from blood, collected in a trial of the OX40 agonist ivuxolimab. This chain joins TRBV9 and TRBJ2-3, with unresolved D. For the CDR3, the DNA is TGTGCCAGCAGCGTAGTAATTGGGGATACGCAGTATTTT. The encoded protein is CASSVVIGDTQYF.